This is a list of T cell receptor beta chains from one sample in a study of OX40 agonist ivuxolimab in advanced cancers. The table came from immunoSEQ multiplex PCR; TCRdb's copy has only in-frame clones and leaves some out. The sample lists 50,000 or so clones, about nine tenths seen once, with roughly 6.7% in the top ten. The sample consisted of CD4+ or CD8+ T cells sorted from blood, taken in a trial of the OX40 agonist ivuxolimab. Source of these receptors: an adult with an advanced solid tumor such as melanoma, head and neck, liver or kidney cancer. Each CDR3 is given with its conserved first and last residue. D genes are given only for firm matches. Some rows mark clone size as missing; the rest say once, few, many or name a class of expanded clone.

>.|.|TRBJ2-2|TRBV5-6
CASSSPRRVTGELFF
TGTGCCAGCAGCTCCCCGAGGAGGGTAACCGGGGAGCTGTTTTTT
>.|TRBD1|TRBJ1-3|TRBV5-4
CASSRQGFGNTIYF
TGTGCCAGCAGCCGACAGGGCTTTGGAAACACCATATATTTT
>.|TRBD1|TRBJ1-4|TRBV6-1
CASSPRGTGNEKLFF
TGTGCCAGCAGTCCGAGAGGGACAGGGAATGAAAAACTGTTTTTT
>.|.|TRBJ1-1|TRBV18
CASSPGRIPKIGNTEAFF
TGTGCCAGCTCACCGGGGAGGATTCCAAAAATAGGGAACACTGAAGCTTTCTTT
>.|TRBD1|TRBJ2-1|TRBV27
CASSVDRGPYNEQFF
TGTGCCAGCAGTGTGGACAGGGGGCCCTACAATGAGCAGTTCTTC
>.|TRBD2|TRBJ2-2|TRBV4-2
CASSPRLAGGSGELFF
TGTGCCAGCAGCCCGCGACTAGCGGGGGGCTCCGGGGAGCTGTTTTTT
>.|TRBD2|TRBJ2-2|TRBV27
CASRTSGGVTGELFF
TGTGCCAGCAGGACTAGCGGGGGGGTTACCGGGGAGCTGTTTTTT
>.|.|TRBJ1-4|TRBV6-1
CASSEGIGRTLFF
TGTGCCAGCAGTGAAGGTATAGGACGAACATTGTTTTTT
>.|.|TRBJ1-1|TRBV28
CASSFGGRADTEAFF
TGTGCCAGCAGTTTTGGTGGCAGGGCGGACACTGAAGCTTTCTTT
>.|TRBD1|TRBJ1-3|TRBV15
CATSRDRVSGNTIYF
TGTGCCACCAGCAGGGACAGGGTCTCTGGAAACACCATATATTTT
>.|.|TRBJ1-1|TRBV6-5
CASSYAMNTEAFF
TGTGCCAGCAGTTACGCAATGAACACTGAAGCTTTCTTT
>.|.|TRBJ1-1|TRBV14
CASSQDSFIGGTEAFF
TGTGCCAGCAGCCAAGATAGCTTTATAGGAGGCACTGAAGCTTTCTTT
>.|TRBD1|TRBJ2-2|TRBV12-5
CASGFVLLGGGTGELFF
TGTGCTAGTGGTTTTGTTCTTCTAGGGGGCGGAACCGGGGAGCTGTTTTTT
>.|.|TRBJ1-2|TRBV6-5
CASSPLGSYGYTF
TGTGCCAGCAGTCCCCTTGGGAGCTATGGCTACACCTTC
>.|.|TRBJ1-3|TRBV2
CASSEAYLNTIYF
TGTGCCAGCAGTGAAGCGTATTTAAACACCATATATTTT
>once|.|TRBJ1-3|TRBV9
CASSDWSSGNTIYF
TGTGCCAGCAGCGACTGGAGCTCTGGAAACACCATATATTTT
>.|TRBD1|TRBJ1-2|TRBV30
CAWKISGGAYGYTF
TGTGCCTGGAAGATCTCAGGGGGCGCTTATGGCTACACCTTC
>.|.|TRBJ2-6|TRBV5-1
CASSSGQSGANVLTF
TGCGCCAGCAGCTCAGGACAGTCTGGGGCCAACGTCCTGACTTTC
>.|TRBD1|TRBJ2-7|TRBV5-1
CASSPWTGTIAYEQYF
TGCGCCAGCAGCCCCTGGACAGGGACGATTGCCTACGAGCAGTACTTC
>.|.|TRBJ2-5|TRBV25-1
CASSARGGSRETQYF
TGTGCCAGCAGTGCAAGGGGGGGGTCTAGGGAGACCCAGTACTTC
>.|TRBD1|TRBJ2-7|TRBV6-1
CASEQGTLVEQYF
TGTGCCAGCGAACAGGGGACCCTGGTTGAGCAGTACTTC
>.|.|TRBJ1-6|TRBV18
CASSPREKEVLHF
TGTGCCAGCTCACCACGAGAAAAGGAGGTCCTCCACTTT
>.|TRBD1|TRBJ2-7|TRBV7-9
CASSWTGGSGFGEQYF
TGTGCCAGCAGCTGGACAGGGGGGAGCGGGTTTGGTGAGCAGTACTTC
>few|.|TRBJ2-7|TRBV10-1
CASSDRGTATYEQYF
TGCGCCAGCAGTGATCGAGGGACCGCGACATACGAGCAGTACTTC
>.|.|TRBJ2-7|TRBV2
CASSDMGFSSYEQYF
TGTGCCAGCAGTGACATGGGGTTTAGCTCCTACGAGCAGTACTTC
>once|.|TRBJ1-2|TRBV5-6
CASSLGQNGYTF
TGTGCCAGCAGCTTGGGACAGAATGGCTACACCTTC
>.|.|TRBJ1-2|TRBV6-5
CASSAGGGYTF
TGTGCCAGCAGTGCGGGAGGGGGCTACACCTTC
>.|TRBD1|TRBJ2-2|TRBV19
CASRDRGDTGELFF
TGTGCCAGTCGGGACAGGGGCGACACCGGGGAGCTGTTTTTT
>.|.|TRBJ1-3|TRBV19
CASSPGIEYGNTIYF
TGTGCCAGTAGCCCCGGGATAGAATACGGAAACACCATATATTTT
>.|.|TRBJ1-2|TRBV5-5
CASSFDRVWADF
TGTGCCAGCAGCTTTGACCGAGTTTGGGCCGACTTC
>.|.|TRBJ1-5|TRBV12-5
CASGPRGIGQPQHF
TGTGCTAGTGGTCCCCGAGGGATAGGCCAGCCCCAGCATTTT
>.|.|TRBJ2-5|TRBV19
CASSVQGGPETQYF
TGTGCCAGTAGTGTACAGGGAGGGCCAGAGACCCAGTACTTC
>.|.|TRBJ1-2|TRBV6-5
CASSYSGGNYGYTF
TGTGCCAGCAGTTACTCAGGAGGGAACTATGGCTACACCTTC
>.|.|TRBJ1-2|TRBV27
CASRAPGQHYGYTF
TGTGCCAGCAGGGCTCCGGGACAACACTATGGCTACACCTTC
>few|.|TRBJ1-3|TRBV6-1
CASTDTGNTIYF
TGTGCCAGCACAGATACTGGAAACACCATATATTTT
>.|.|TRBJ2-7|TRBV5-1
CASSFRQTDLLSYEQYF
TGCGCCAGCAGCTTTCGGCAGACAGACTTACTCTCCTACGAGCAGTACTTC
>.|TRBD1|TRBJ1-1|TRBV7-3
CASSPQGAQAEAFF
TGTGCCAGCAGCCCCCAGGGGGCGCAGGCTGAAGCTTTCTTT
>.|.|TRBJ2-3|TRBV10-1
CASSAGQGSTDTQYF
TGCGCCAGCAGTGCAGGGCAGGGGAGCACAGATACGCAGTATTTT
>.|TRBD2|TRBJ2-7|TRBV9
CASSVGSETSDLSYEQYF
TGTGCCAGCAGCGTAGGATCCGAGACTAGCGACTTATCCTACGAGCAGTACTTC
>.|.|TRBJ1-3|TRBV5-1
CASSLGSSGNTIYF
TGCGCCAGCAGCTTGGGGAGCTCTGGAAACACCATATATTTT
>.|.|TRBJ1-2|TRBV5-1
CASSLQTVPDYGYTF
TGCGCCAGCAGCTTACAGACAGTCCCGGACTATGGCTACACCTTC
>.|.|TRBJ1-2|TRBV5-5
CASTFAPTESNYGYTF
TGTGCCAGCACCTTTGCCCCGACAGAGAGTAACTATGGCTACACCTTC
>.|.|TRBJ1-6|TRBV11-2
CASSWILGETYNSPLHF
TGTGCCAGCAGCTGGATCTTGGGGGAAACCTATAATTCACCCCTCCACTTT
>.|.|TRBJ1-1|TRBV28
CASSLWQGGAFF
TGTGCCAGCAGTTTATGGCAGGGAGGAGCTTTCTTT
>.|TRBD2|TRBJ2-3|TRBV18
CASSPSRGLAGSTDTQYF
TGTGCCAGCTCACCGAGCAGGGGACTAGCGGGGAGCACAGATACGCAGTATTTT
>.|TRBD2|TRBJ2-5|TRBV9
CASSVGLAGAEGETQYF
TGTGCCAGCAGCGTGGGACTAGCGGGGGCCGAGGGAGAGACCCAGTACTTC
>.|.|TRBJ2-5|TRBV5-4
CASTAGRADTQETQYF
TGTGCCAGCACCGCGGGGAGAGCGGATACCCAAGAGACCCAGTACTTC
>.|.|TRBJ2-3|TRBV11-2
CASMSYAVLTQYF
TGTGCCAGCATGAGCTACGCGGTCCTAACGCAGTATTTT
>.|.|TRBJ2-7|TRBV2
CASSPLEYEQYF
TGTGCCAGCAGTCCCCTTGAGTACGAGCAGTACTTC
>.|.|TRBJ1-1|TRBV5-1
CASSWGIDTEAFF
TGCGCCAGCAGTTGGGGGATTGACACTGAAGCTTTCTTT
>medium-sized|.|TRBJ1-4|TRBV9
CASSTRGWQSEKLFF
TGTGCCAGCAGCACTAGGGGATGGCAGAGTGAAAAACTGTTTTTT
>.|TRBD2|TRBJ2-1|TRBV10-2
CASRATSGGSPKGYNEQFF
TGCGCCAGCCGAGCGACTAGCGGGGGATCCCCCAAGGGCTACAATGAGCAGTTCTTC
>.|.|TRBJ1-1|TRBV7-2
CASSLGQPRGGTEAFF
TGTGCCAGCAGCTTAGGACAGCCCAGAGGGGGCACTGAAGCTTTCTTT
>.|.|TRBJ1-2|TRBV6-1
CASRFLSSYGYTF
TGTGCCAGCAGATTTCTTTCGAGCTATGGCTACACCTTC
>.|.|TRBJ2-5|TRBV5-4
CASSLGQGMGGTQYF
TGTGCCAGCAGCTTGGGTCAGGGGATGGGAGGGACCCAGTACTTC
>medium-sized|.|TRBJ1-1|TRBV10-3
CASKTDLNTEAFF
TGTGCCTCTAAGACCGACCTGAACACTGAAGCTTTCTTT
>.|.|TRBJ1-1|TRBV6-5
CASRLSRDTEAFF
TGTGCCAGCAGGCTAAGCAGGGACACTGAAGCTTTCTTT
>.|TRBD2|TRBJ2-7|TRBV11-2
CASSSPSREGEQYF
TGTGCCAGCAGCTCCCCGTCGCGGGAGGGCGAGCAGTACTTC
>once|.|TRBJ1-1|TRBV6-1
CASSGQVGGAEDTEAFF
TGTGCCAGCAGTGGACAAGTGGGGGGCGCTGAGGACACTGAAGCTTTCTTT